Shown below are 10 T cell receptor beta chains from a single sample sequenced in a study of cytomegalovirus exposure and HLA in healthy donors. It was with 60 Vbeta and 13 Jbeta primers that the PCR ran. Some clones are missing from TCRdb's copy, which holds only in-frame ones; the method was immunoSEQ multiplex PCR. The sample contains 150,000 to 200,000 clones, around two thirds of which appear only once. What was sequenced was PBMCs. The receptor set was obtained from a man in his forties or fifties in good health and CMV-seronegative.

This clone was counted only a few times. The gene calls are TRBV14 and TRBJ2-1; 8 bases agree with TRBD2. This CDR3 comprises 16 residues. Germline-derived CDR1 and CDR2 are SGHDN and FVKESK. The V segment lost 2 bases and the J segment 4 bases; nucleotides outside the gene matches: 7. The CDR3 region has the DNA TGTGCCAGCAGCCAACCCCACGGGAGGGGGTACAATGAGCAGTTCTTC. This translates into CASSQPHGRGYNEQFF.

This clone was picked up a small number of times. The J gene is TRBJ2-7, the V gene TRBV28; possibly TRBD1 for D (5 bases). Per the germline V gene, CDR1 is MDHEN and CDR2 is SYDVKM. Between the trimmed V and J ends, which lost 7 bases and 2 bases, there was a span of 15 bases. This CDR3 contains 14 residues. The CDR3 sequence: CASTLQGSAYEQYF. The CDR3, as DNA: TGTGCCAGCACCCTTCAGGGCTCAGCCTACGAGCAGTACTTC.

The chain uses TRBV5-1 and TRBJ1-4; D may be TRBD1 (5 bases). The CDR3 loop spans 12 amino acids. Between the trimmed V and J ends, which lost 3 bases and 7 bases, there was a span of 7 bases. Germline CDR1 is SGHRS and CDR2 is YFSETQ. CDR3 in amino acids: CASSSDSEKLFF. The CDR3 DNA follows: TGCGCCAGCAGCTCCGACAGTGAAAAACTGTTTTTT.

This clone has just a few counts. CDR3 protein: CASSPPTGLGSYEQYF. In nucleotides, the CDR3 is TGTGCCAGCTCTCCTCCGACAGGCCTCGGCTCCTACGAGCAGTACTTC. The genes are TRBV18 and TRBJ2-7, with a possible D match to TRBD1 (6 bases). Germline CDR1 reads KGHSH; CDR2 reads LQKENI. Trimming cost V 6 bases and J 0 bases, with 18 bases left between them. The CDR3 totals 16 residues.

The V call is TRBV5-1, the J call TRBJ2-5; 7 bases are shared with TRBD2. Germline CDR1 SGHRS, CDR2 YFSETQ. The CDR3 runs to 14 residues. Losses at the gene ends were 4 bases for V and 1 base for J; bases not matched to a gene: 4. Written as DNA, the CDR3 is TGCGCCAGCAGCCTGACTAGCCTCCAAGAGACCCAGTACTTC. Translated: CASSLTSLQETQYF. Supplemented by reference TRBV5-1 and TRBJ2-5, the full variable domain reads KAGVTQTPRYLIKTRGQQVTLSCSPISGHRSVSWYQQTPGQGLQFLFEYFSETQRNKGNFPGRFSGRQFSNSRSEMNVSTLELGDSALYLCASSLTSLQETQYFGPGTRLLVL.

V is TRBV6-6 and J is TRBJ2-7, with a weak D call TRBD2 (6 bases). V dropped 6 bases and J dropped 4 bases, with 19 bases sitting between them. CDR1 and CDR2 from the germline V gene are MNHNY and SVGAGI (reference sequence). The CDR3 has 15 amino acids. CDR3 DNA sequence: TGTGCCAGCAGGCGGGGAGTCCCATCCGGATACGAGCAGTACTTC. This encodes CASRRGVPSGYEQYF.

The chain has TRBV7-2 and TRBJ2-5; 8 bases are a match to TRBD2. The junction had 6 bases not matched to a gene; V was cut back by 4 bases and J by 5 bases. This CDR3 is built from 14 residues. Per germline, CDR1 SGHTA and CDR2 FQGNSA. This CDR3 reads CASSSAGTSETQYF. CDR3 sequence (DNA): TGTGCCAGCAGCTCGGCAGGGACTAGTGAGACCCAGTACTTC.

The rearrangement joins TRBV18 to TRBJ1-4; a possible D gene is TRBD1 (6 bases). Germline values: CDR1 KGHSH, CDR2 LQKENI. The CDR3 covers 15 residues. V was clipped by 3 bases and J by 7 bases, with 15 bases between them. CDR3: CASSPSQGGGEKLFF. CDR3 bases: TGTGCCAGCTCACCTTCACAGGGCGGTGGTGAAAAACTGTTTTTT.

On this clone: An end of the junction does not agree with germline; a read error may underlie this. The chain couples TRBV7-9 to TRBJ2-7; D is uncertain. Germline lookup yields CDR1 SEHNR and CDR2 FQNEAQ (reference sequence). This CDR3 is 14 amino acids long. The CDR3 sequence: CSSSFSSNSYEQYF. The CDR3 region has the DNA TGTTCCAGCAGCTTCTCGAGTAACTCCTACGAGCAGTACTTC.

The chain links TRBV18 to TRBJ2-5; 7 bases map to TRBD2. The CDR3 is 15 residues long. Germline loops: CDR1 KGHSH, CDR2 LQKENI. J was trimmed by 4 bases and V by 3 bases; bases with no gene match: 8. CDR3 sequence reads: CASSPGGGPGETQYF. The CDR3 DNA follows: TGTGCCAGCTCACCGGGGGGAGGGCCCGGAGAGACCCAGTACTTC.